The 18 T cell receptor beta chains in this list originate from one sample, sequenced in a study of OX40 agonist ivuxolimab in advanced cancers. Generated by immunoSEQ multiplex PCR, the TCRdb table keeps only in-frame clones and is missing some. The data contain more than 45,000 clones, roughly 85% of them singletons. The sample in question was CD4+ or CD8+ T cells sorted from blood, obtained in a trial of the OX40 agonist ivuxolimab. Receptors were obtained from an adult with an advanced solid tumor such as melanoma, head and neck, liver or kidney cancer.

The chain joins TRBV11-3 to TRBJ2-5, with 8 bases identical to TRBD1. CDR1 SGHNT and CDR2 YENEEA come from the germline V gene. CDR3 length: 13 amino acids. The J segment lost 5 bases and the V segment lost 4 bases, leaving 3 bases of the junction unmatched. CDR3 loop: CASSSNRGETQYF. The CDR3 bases are TGTGCCAGCAGCTCCAACAGGGGGGAGACCCAGTACTTC.

The chain is built from TRBV7-2 and TRBJ2-3; tentatively, D is TRBD1 (5 bases). V shed 4 bases and J shed 4 bases, with 12 bases lying between them. The CDR3 totals 14 residues. The germline gives CDR1 SGHTA, CDR2 FQGNSA. CDR3 sequence: CASSSPSRADTQYF. The CDR3 DNA is TGTGCCAGCAGCTCCCCGTCCAGGGCAGATACGCAGTATTTT.

V and J are TRBV6-5 and TRBJ1-1; D is undetermined. The CDR3 spans 14 residues. V was pared by 2 bases and J by 1 base, with 8 bases between. Germline CDR1 and CDR2: MNHEY and SVGAGI. The CDR3 loop reads CASSYEVGNTEAFF. CDR3 DNA sequence: TGTGCCAGCAGTTACGAAGTGGGGAACACTGAAGCTTTCTTT.

This clone occurred once. This sequence joins TRBV5-4 and TRBJ1-2; D not certain. The CDR3 consists of 14 residues. V gave up 4 bases and J gave up 1 base, with 11 bases separating them. Per germline, CDR1 SGHNT and CDR2 YYREEE (reference sequence). The CDR3 bases are TGTGCCAGCAGCCCAGGACGGCTTAACTATGGCTACACCTTC. As protein: CASSPGRLNYGYTF.

J is TRBJ2-5 and V is TRBV7-2, with a weak D call TRBD2 (6 bases). The CDR3 is 11 residues long. Germline V CDR1 and CDR2: SGHTA, FQGNSA. With 10 bases removed from V and 4 bases from J, the gap between germline ends came to 10 bases. CDR3 amino acids: CATLRGETQYF. The CDR3 bases are TGTGCCACCTTGCGGGGAGAGACCCAGTACTTC.

In this sample, this clone turned up once. The gene calls are TRBV4-2 and TRBJ2-7; D remains unclear. The CDR3 has 14 residues. Germline CDR1 and CDR2: LGHNA and YNFKEQ. Trimming shortened V by 4 bases and J by 2 bases, and 12 bases separated the two germline ends. The CDR3 loop is CASSRETDPYEQYF. In DNA, the CDR3 is TGTGCCAGCAGCCGAGAGACTGATCCCTACGAGCAGTACTTC.

The V gene is TRBV11-2, the J gene TRBJ2-5; D remains unclear. The better agreement between TRBJ2-7 and the DNA end casts doubt on the J call. Germline CDR1 reads SGHAT; CDR2 reads FQNNGV. The CDR3 sequence is 12 residues long. The CDR3: CASSLVRTEQYF. The CDR3 nucleotides are TGTGCCAGCAGCTTAGTTCGGACCGAGCAGTACTTC.

V usage is TRBV11-1 and J usage is TRBJ2-7; no clear D. V was trimmed by 3 bases and J by 7 bases, leaving 13 bases between them. This CDR3 region has 13 residues. Looked up from germline, CDR1 is SGHAT and CDR2 is FQDESV (reference sequence). The chain's CDR3 is CASSFTDIREQYF. Here the CDR3 DNA reads TGTGCCAGCAGCTTTACAGACATTAGAGAGCAGTACTTC.

The CDR3 nucleotides read TGTGCCAGCAGTTTAATTCGGCTAGCGGGAGTTTTGAGTGAGCAGTTCTTC. Translating it yields CASSLIRLAGVLSEQFF. This chain connects TRBV28 to TRBJ2-1; 10 nucleotides match TRBD2. Germline V gives CDR1 MDHEN, CDR2 SYDVKM. The CDR3 is made up of 17 amino acids. J lost 9 bases, V lost 2 bases, and 13 bases had no gene match.

The rearrangement uses TRBV21-1 and TRBJ2-1. TRBV21-1 is classified as a pseudogene. The CDR3 consists of 17 residues. In nucleotides, the CDR3 is TGTGCCAGCAGCCACCCGACCGCGACCTCTTTCTACAATGAGCAGTTCTTC. Translating it yields CASSHPTATSFYNEQFF.

The chain carries TRBV7-9 and TRBJ2-3; D may be TRBD1 (6 bases). Germline V gene sequence: CDR1 SEHNR, CDR2 FQNEAQ (reference sequence). The V end lost 0 bases, the J end lost 8 bases, and 9 bases lay between the germline ends. CDR3 length: 13 amino acids. CDR3 loop: CASSLAGGTTQYF. CDR3 bases: TGTGCCAGCAGCTTAGCAGGGGGAACTACGCAGTATTTT.

This clone was detected a few times. The chain has TRBV5-6 and TRBJ1-2; D remains ambiguous. CDR1 is SGHDT, CDR2 YYEEEE, per germline. Trimming removed 4 bases from V and 8 bases from J, with 18 bases in between. This CDR3 comprises 14 residues. This chain's CDR3 is CASSQTRLEYGYTF. The CDR3 DNA is TGTGCCAGCAGCCAAACCCGCCTTGAGTACGGCTACACCTTC.

With respect to this clone: The same CDR3 is also encoded by other DNA sequences in this sample. This chain connects TRBV7-2 to TRBJ1-3, with 9 bases lining up with TRBD1. This CDR3 region has 17 residues. The germline gives CDR1 SGHTA, CDR2 FQGNSA. Germline trimming cut 1 base from V and 2 bases from J; bases unmatched to any gene: 6. The CDR3 loop reads CASSLGGQGITGNTIYF. Written as DNA, the CDR3 is TGTGCCAGCAGCTTAGGGGGACAGGGAATAACTGGAAACACCATATATTTT.

V and J are TRBV18 and TRBJ2-3, with TRBD1 matching over 9 bases. Trimming removed 2 bases from V and 3 bases from J; junction bases left unmatched: 6. Germline CDR1 and CDR2: KGHSH and LQKENI. The CDR3 covers 16 residues. The CDR3 sequence is CASSPFGTGLTDTQYF. CDR3 nucleotide sequence: TGTGCCAGCTCACCATTTGGGACAGGGTTAACAGATACGCAGTATTTT.

V usage is TRBV6-1 and J usage is TRBJ2-1; a weak D match, TRBD1 (5 bases). This CDR3 contains 15 residues. Germline loops: CDR1 MNHNS, CDR2 SASEGT. V lost 2 bases, J lost 15 bases, and 23 bases lay in between. The CDR3 region is CASSELLGWGQYLFF. In nucleotides, the CDR3 is TGTGCCAGCAGTGAATTATTGGGGTGGGGCCAATACCTGTTCTTC.

The chain carries TRBV6-5 and TRBJ1-2, with D maybe TRBD1 (6 bases). Germline V gives CDR1 MNHEY, CDR2 SVGAGI. V lost 6 bases, J lost 4 bases, and 12 bases lay in between. This CDR3 comprises 13 residues. The CDR3 nucleotides are TGTGCCAGCAGAAACACAGGGTCCTATGGCTACACCTTC. It codes for CASRNTGSYGYTF.

J is TRBJ2-5 and V is TRBV7-9; TRBD2 aligns across 12 bases. This CDR3 is 15 amino acids long. V lost 5 bases and J lost 10; bases outside the gene matches: 11. The germline gives CDR1 SEHNR, CDR2 FQNEAQ (reference sequence). The CDR3 here is CASSRTSGTLGDQYF. The CDR3 bases are TGTGCCAGCAGCCGGACTAGCGGGACCTTGGGGGACCAGTACTTC. Looking up the rest from reference TRBV7-9 and TRBJ2-5 gives the full variable domain: DTGVSQNPRHKITKRGQNVTFRCDPISEHNRLYWYRQTLGQGPEFLTYFQNEAQLEKSRLLSDRFSAERPKGSFSTLEIQRTEQGDSAMYLCASSRTSGTLGDQYFGPGTRLLVL.

V usage is TRBV2 and J usage is TRBJ2-1; 12 bases match TRBD2. The CDR3 extends over 15 amino acids. Germline-derived CDR1 and CDR2 are SNHLY and FYNNEI. V lost 7 bases and J lost 6; bases outside the gene matches: 7. CDR3 in amino acids: CASTSRLAGVNEQFF. CDR3 bases: TGTGCCAGCACCTCTAGACTAGCGGGAGTCAATGAGCAGTTCTTC. Looking up the rest from reference TRBV2 and TRBJ2-1 gives the full variable domain: EPEVTQTPSHQVTQMGQEVILRCVPISNHLYFYWYRQILGQKVEFLVSFYNNEISEKSEIFDDQFSVERPDGSNFTLKIRSTKLEDSAMYFCASTSRLAGVNEQFFGPGTRLTVL.